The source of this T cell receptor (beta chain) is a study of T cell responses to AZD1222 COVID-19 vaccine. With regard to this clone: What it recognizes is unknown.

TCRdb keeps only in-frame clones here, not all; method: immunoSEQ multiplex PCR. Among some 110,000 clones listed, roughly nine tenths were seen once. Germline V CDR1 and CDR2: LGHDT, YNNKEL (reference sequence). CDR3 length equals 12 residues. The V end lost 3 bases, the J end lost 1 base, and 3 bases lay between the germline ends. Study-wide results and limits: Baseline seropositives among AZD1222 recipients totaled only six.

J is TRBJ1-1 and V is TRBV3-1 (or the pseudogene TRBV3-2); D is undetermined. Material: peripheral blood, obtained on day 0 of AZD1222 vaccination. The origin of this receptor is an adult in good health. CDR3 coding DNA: TGTGCCAGCAGCCAGGCGAACACTGAAGCTTTCTTT. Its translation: CASSQANTEAFF.